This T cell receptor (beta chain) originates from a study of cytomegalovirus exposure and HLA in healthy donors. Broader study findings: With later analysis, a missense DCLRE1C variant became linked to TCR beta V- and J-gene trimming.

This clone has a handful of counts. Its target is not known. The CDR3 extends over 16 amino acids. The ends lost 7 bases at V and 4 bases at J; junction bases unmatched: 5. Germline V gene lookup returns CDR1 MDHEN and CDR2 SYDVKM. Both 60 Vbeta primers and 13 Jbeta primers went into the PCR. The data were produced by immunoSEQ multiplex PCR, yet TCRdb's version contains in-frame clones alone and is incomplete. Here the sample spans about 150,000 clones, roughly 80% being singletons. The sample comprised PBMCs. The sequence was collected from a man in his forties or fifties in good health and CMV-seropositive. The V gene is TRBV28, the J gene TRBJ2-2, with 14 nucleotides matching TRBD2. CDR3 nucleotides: TGTGCCAGCATTTCGGGACTAGCGGGAGTCACCGGGGAGCTGTTTTTT. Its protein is CASISGLAGVTGELFF. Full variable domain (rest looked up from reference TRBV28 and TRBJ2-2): DVKVTQSSRYLVKRTGEKVFLECVQDMDHENMFWYRQDPGLGLRLIYFSYDVKMKEKGDIPEGYSVSREKKERFSLILESASTNQTSMYLCASISGLAGVTGELFFGEGSRLTVL.